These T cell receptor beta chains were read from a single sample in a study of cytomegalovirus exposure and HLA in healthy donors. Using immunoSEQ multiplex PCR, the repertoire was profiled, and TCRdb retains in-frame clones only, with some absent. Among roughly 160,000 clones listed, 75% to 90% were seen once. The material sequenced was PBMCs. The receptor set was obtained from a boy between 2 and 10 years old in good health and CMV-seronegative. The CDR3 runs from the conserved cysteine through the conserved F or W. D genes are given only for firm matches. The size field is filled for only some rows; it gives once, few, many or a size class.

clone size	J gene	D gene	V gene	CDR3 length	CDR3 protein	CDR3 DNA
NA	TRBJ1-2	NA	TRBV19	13	CASHPAGDYGYTF	TGTGCCAGCCACCCGGCGGGGGACTATGGCTACACCTTC
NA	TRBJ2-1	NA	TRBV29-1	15	CSVKVLALSYNEQFF	TGCAGCGTTAAGGTACTAGCTCTTTCCTACAATGAGCAGTTCTTC
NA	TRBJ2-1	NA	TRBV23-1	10	CGPLHNEQFF	TGTGGCCCGTTACACAATGAGCAGTTCTTC
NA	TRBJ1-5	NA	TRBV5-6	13	CASSLSENQPQHF	TGTGCCAGCAGCTTAAGTGAGAATCAGCCCCAGCATTTT
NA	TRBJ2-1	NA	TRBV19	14	CATGSGTPYNEQFF	TGTGCGACCGGGAGCGGGACACCATACAATGAGCAGTTCTTC
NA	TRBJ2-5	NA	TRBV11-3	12	CASSLGAQTQYF	TGTGCCAGCAGCTTAGGGGCCCAGACCCAGTACTTC
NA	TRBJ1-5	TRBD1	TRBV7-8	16	CASSTSGQGEAQPQHF	TGTGCCAGCAGCACTTCCGGACAGGGGGAGGCTCAGCCCCAGCATTTT
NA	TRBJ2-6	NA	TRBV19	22	CASSIDRLRAGGRDHWANVLTF	TGTGCCAGTAGTATAGATCGTTTGAGGGCGGGTGGTAGAGACCATTGGGCCAACGTCCTGACTTTC
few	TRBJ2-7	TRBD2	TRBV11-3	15	CASSQGLAAAYEQYF	TGTGCCAGCAGCCAGGGACTAGCGGCCGCCTACGAGCAGTACTTC
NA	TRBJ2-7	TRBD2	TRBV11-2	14	CASSLGLAGVEQYF	TGTGCCAGCAGCTTAGGACTAGCGGGAGTCGAGCAGTACTTC
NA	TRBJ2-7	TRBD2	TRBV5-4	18	CASSLGTSGRAIAYEQYF	TGTGCCAGCAGCTTAGGGACTAGCGGGAGGGCCATCGCCTACGAGCAGTACTTC
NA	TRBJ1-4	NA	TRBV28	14	CASSFLSPNEKLFF	TGTGCCAGCAGTTTTCTCAGTCCCAATGAAAAACTGTTTTTT
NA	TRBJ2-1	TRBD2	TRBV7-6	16	CASSSGGRSSYNEQFF	TGTGCCAGCAGCAGCGGGGGGAGGAGCTCCTACAATGAGCAGTTCTTC
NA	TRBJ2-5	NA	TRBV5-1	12	CASSLALETQYF	TGCGCCAGCAGCTTGGCCCTGGAGACCCAGTACTTC
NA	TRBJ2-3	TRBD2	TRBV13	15	CASSSEREFSDTQYF	TGTGCCAGCAGCTCCGAGCGGGAGTTCTCAGATACGCAGTATTTT
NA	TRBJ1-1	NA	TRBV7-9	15	CSSSSGGRENTEAFF	TGTTCCAGCAGCTCAGGCGGCAGGGAGAACACTGAAGCTTTCTTT
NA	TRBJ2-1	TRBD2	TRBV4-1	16	CASSQVGLAAYNEQFF	TGCGCCAGCAGCCAAGTGGGACTAGCGGCCTACAATGAGCAGTTCTTC
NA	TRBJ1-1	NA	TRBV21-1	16	CASSKGGRVGYTEAFF	TGTGCCAGCAGCAAAGGCGGCAGGGTAGGGTACACTGAAGCTTTCTTT
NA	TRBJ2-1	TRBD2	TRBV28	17	CASSLSRLAGTYNEQFF	TGTGCCAGCAGTTTATCCCGACTAGCGGGGACCTACAATGAGCAGTTCTTC
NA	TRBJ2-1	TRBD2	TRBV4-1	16	CASSQDGSGRAHEQFF	TGCGCCAGCAGCCAAGATGGGAGCGGGAGGGCCCATGAGCAGTTCTTC
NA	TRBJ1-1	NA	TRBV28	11	CASSSGSLAFF	TGTGCCAGCAGTTCCGGGTCTTTAGCTTTCTTT
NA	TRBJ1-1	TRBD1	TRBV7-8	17	CASSLAGDSYMNTEAFF	TGTGCCAGCAGCTTAGCGGGGGACAGCTACATGAACACTGAAGCTTTCTTT
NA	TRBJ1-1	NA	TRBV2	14	CASRVDRDSDEAFF	TGTGCCAGCAGGGTTGACCGGGACTCCGATGAAGCTTTCTTT
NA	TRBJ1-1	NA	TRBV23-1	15	CASSQSREMNTEAFF	TGCGCCAGCAGTCAATCGAGGGAAATGAACACTGAAGCTTTCTTT
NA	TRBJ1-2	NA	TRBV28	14	CASSPPSDNYGYTF	TGTGCCAGCAGTCCCCCCTCAGATAACTATGGCTACACCTTC
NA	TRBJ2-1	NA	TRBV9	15	CASSVGVGSYNEQFF	TGTGCCAGCAGCGTCGGGGTGGGAAGCTACAATGAGCAGTTCTTC
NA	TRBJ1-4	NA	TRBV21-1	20	CASSTNVNRVEGSTNEKLFF	TGTGCCAGCAGCACTAATGTGAACAGGGTCGAGGGGTCAACTAATGAAAAACTGTTTTTT
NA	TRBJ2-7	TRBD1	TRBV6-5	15	CASRHYRGTSYEQYF	TGTGCCAGCAGACATTACAGGGGAACCTCCTACGAGCAGTACTTC
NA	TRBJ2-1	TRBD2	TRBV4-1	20	CASSQGGTSGRAESRNEQFF	TGCGCCAGCAGCCAAGGTGGGACTAGCGGGAGGGCCGAGAGTCGAAATGAGCAGTTCTTC
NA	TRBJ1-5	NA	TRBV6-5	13	CASTRGSNQPQHF	TGTGCCAGCACTAGAGGGAGCAATCAGCCCCAGCATTTT
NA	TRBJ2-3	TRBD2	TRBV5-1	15	CASSLTSGYTDTQYF	TGCGCCAGCAGCCTGACTAGCGGGTACACAGATACGCAGTATTTT
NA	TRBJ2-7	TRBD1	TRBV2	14	CASSGGTGGGEQYF	TGTGCCAGCAGTGGGGGGACAGGGGGCGGCGAGCAGTACTTC
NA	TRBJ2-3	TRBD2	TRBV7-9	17	CASSLGFGGLVTDTQYF	TGTGCCAGCAGCTTAGGGTTCGGGGGACTAGTCACAGATACGCAGTATTTT
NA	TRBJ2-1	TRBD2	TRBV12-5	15	CASGPGTSGYNEQFF	TGTGCTAGTGGTCCCGGGACTAGCGGGTACAATGAGCAGTTCTTC
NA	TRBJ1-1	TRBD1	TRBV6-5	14	CASQRTGEMRRAFF	TGTGCCAGTCAGAGGACAGGGGAAATGAGGCGAGCTTTCTTT